This T cell receptor (beta chain) is from a study of human T cells and chemical hapten exposure. Extraction yielded total RNA from whole blood (unfractionated). Germline V gene sequence: CDR1 DFQATT, CDR2 SNEGSKA (reference sequence). This CDR3 has 11 residues. V lost 6 bases and J 6 bases, leaving 12 bases between the germline ends. TCRdb analysed the 5' RACE reads with MiXCR anew, one entry per CDR3 protein. The sample has 81,000 or so distinct CDR3 sequences; about 8% are singletons. The sequence was obtained from a male donor in good health. The chain combines TRBV20-1 with TRBJ2-7; D perhaps matches TRBD2 (6 bases). CDR3 sequence (DNA): TGCAGTGCCACACTAGCCGGCGAGCAGTACTTC. It encodes CSATLAGEQYF.